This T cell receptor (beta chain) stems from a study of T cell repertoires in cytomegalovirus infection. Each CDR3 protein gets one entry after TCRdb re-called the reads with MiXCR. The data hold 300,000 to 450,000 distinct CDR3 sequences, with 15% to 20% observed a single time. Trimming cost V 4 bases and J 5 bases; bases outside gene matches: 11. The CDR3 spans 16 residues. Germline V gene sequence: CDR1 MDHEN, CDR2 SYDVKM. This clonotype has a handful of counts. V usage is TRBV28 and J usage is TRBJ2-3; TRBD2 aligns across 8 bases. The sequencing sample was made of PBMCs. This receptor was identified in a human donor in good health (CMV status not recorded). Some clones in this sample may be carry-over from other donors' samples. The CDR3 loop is CASSSGGGGAGDTQYF. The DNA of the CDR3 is TGTGCCAGCAGTTCCGGGGGGGGGGGGGCGGGAGATACGCAGTATTTT.